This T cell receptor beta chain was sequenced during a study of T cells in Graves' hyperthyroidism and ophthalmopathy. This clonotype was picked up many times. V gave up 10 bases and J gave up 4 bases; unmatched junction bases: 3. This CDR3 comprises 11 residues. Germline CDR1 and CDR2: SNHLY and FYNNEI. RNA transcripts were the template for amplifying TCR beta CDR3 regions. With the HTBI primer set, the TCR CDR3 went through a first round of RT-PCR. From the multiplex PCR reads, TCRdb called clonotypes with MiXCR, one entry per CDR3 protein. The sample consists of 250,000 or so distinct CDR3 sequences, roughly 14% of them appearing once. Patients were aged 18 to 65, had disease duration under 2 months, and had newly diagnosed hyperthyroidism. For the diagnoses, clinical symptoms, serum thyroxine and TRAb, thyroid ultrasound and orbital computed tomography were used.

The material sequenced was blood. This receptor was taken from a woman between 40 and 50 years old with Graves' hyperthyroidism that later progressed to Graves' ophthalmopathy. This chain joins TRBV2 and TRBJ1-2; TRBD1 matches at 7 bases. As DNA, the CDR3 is TGTGCCACCCCAGGGGGCTATGGCTACACCTTC. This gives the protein CATPGGYGYTF.